These 3 T cell receptor beta chains share one sample of origin, sequenced in a study of blood T cells in healthy people across ages (dated by TCRdb to the mid-2010s). The library was obtained by 5' RACE. Sequencer: Illumina HiSeq 2500. A second PCR of roughly 7 to 12 cycles was run with a J-beta primer mix and a sample-barcoded 5' primer. Using fastp trimming at Q25 and MiXCR clonotype assembly, TCRdb reanalyzed the public sequencing data and kept in-frame beta chains. Entries that share a CDR3 protein sequence are merged under the most common genes and DNA. This sample holds around 990,000 distinct CDR3 sequences; under 30% were observed only once. The ten largest make up around 0.7% of the sample. This sample also belongs to another study, concerning T cells of mothers and their children.

The sequenced sample consisted of blood. Every receptor here comes from a girl aged 2 to 10 in good health.

The gene calls are TRBV20-1 and TRBJ2-5; D may be TRBD2 (7 bases). The J call is uncertain, as TRBJ2-1 better fits the DNA end. Germline V gene lookup returns CDR1 DFQATT and CDR2 SNEGSKA (reference sequence). CDR3 size: 14 residues. The CDR3 DNA reads as TGCAGTGCTAGTGAGTGGGGGGGCGGAGATGAGCAGTTCTTC. As protein: CSASEWGGGDEQFF.

This clonotype was detected a few times. The chain couples TRBV5-1 to TRBJ2-7; D ambiguous. V lost 5 bases to trimming and J lost 4 bases, with 19 bases between them. The CDR3 is made up of 15 amino acids. Germline-derived CDR1 and CDR2 are SGHRS and YFSETQ. The CDR3 region has the DNA TGCGCCAGCAGAGACGTGGGCGCGAACTCTTACGAGCAGTACTTC. This encodes CASRDVGANSYEQYF.

This clonotype showed up just a few times. The chain employs TRBV20-1 and TRBJ2-1; D is perhaps TRBD1 or TRBD2 (6 bases each). The CDR3 length is 17 residues. Trimming removed 0 bases at V and 0 bases at J, with 15 bases between. The germline CDR1 and CDR2 sequences are DFQATT and SNEGSKA (reference sequence). This chain's CDR3 is CSARDFPGASSYNEQFF. CDR3 sequence (DNA): TGCAGTGCTAGAGATTTCCCGGGGGCTAGCTCCTACAATGAGCAGTTCTTC.